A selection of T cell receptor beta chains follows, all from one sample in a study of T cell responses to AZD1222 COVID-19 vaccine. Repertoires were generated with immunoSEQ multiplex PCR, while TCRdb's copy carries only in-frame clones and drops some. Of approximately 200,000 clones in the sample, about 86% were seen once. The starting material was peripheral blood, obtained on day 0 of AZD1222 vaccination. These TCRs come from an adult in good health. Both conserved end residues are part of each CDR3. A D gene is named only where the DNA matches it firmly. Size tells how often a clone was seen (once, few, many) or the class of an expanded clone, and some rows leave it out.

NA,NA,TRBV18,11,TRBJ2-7,CASSPGGEQYF,TGTGCCAGCTCACCCGGGGGCGAGCAGTACTTC
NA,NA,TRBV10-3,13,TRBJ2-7,CAARRDSLYEQYF,TGTGCGGCTCGTAGGGACTCCCTGTACGAGCAGTACTTC
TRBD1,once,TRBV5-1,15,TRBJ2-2,CASSLQGVDGGELFF,TGCGCCAGCAGCTTGCAGGGGGTTGATGGCGGGGAGCTGTTTTTT
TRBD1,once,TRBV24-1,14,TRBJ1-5,CATSGTGGNQPQHF,TGTGCCACCTCAGGCACAGGGGGCAATCAGCCCCAGCATTTT
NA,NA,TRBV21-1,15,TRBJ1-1,CASSIGGPRRGEAFF,TGTGCCAGCAGCATAGGGGGACCGAGGAGGGGTGAAGCTTTCTTT
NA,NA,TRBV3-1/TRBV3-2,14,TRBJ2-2,CASNTGSDTGELFF,TGTGCCAGCAACACAGGGTCGGACACCGGGGAGCTGTTTTTT
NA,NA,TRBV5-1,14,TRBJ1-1,CASRSSGAHTEAFF,TGCGCCAGCAGATCTTCAGGGGCCCACACTGAAGCTTTCTTT
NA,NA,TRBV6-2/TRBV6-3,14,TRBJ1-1,CASSYSRVNTEAFF,TGTGCCAGCAGTTACAGCAGGGTGAACACTGAAGCTTTCTTT
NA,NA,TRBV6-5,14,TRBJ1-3,CASSYPQAGNTIYF,TGTGCCAGCAGTTACCCACAGGCGGGAAACACCATATATTTT
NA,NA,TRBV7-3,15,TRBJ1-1,CASSWPRGGVGKAFF,TGTGCCAGCAGCTGGCCGAGGGGAGGGGTGGGTAAAGCTTTCTTT
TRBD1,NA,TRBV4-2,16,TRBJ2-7,CASSQDSGTGGNEQYF,TGTGCCTCCAGCCAAGACTCCGGGACAGGGGGCAACGAGCAGTACTTC
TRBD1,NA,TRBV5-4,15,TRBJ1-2,CASSLSLSRGDGYTF,TGTGCCAGCAGCTTGTCACTGAGCAGGGGGGATGGCTACACCTTC
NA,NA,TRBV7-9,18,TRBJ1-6,CASSSLGLTGGSNSPLHF,TGTGCCAGCAGCTCCCTGGGCCTAACGGGGGGGAGTAATTCACCCCTCCACTTT
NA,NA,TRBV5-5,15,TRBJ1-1,CASSLVGDSTTEAFF,TGTGCCAGCAGCTTGGTGGGGGATAGCACCACTGAAGCTTTCTTT
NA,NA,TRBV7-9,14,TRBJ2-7,CASSLAGSSYEQYF,TGTGCCAGCAGCTTAGCAGGAAGCTCCTACGAGCAGTACTTC
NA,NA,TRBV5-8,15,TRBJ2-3,CASSLVPGLHLTQYF,TGTGCCAGCAGCTTAGTCCCGGGACTGCACCTAACGCAGTATTTT
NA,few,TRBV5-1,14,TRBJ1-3,CASRNGISGNTIYF,TGCGCCAGCAGGAATGGAATCTCTGGAAACACCATATATTTT
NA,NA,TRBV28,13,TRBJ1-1,CASSPAQGSEAFF,TGTGCCAGCAGCCCTGCCCAGGGCTCTGAAGCTTTCTTT
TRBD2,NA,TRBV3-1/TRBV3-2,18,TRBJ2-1,CASSRLAGGLKGANEQFF,TGTGCCAGCAGCCGGCTAGCGGGGGGCCTGAAGGGGGCCAATGAGCAGTTCTTC
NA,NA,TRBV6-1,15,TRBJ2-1,CATRDLPSSYNEQFF,TGTGCCACCCGGGACCTTCCTAGCTCCTACAATGAGCAGTTCTTC
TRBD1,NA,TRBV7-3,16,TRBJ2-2,CASRGTGGEDTGELFF,TGTGCCAGCAGGGGGACAGGGGGCGAGGACACCGGGGAGCTGTTTTTT
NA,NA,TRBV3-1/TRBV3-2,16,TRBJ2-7,CASSQGVGGAYYEQYF,TGTGCCAGCAGCCAAGGGGTTGGGGGTGCCTACTACGAGCAGTACTTC
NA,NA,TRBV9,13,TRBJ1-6,CASSVGVDSPLHF,TGTGCCAGCAGCGTAGGGGTTGATTCACCCCTCCACTTT
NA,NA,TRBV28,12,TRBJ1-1,CASSLPDTEAFF,TGTGCCAGCAGTTTACCAGACACTGAAGCTTTCTTT
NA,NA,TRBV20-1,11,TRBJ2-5,CSAYFQETQYF,TGCAGTGCATACTTCCAAGAGACCCAGTACTTC
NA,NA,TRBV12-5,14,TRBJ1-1,CASGSGRVATEAFF,TGTGCTAGTGGTTCGGGCAGGGTGGCCACTGAAGCTTTCTTT
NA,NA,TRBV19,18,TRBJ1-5,CASSKAGVLTRSNQPQHF,TGTGCCAGTAGTAAAGCCGGGGTCTTGACCCGTAGCAATCAGCCCCAGCATTTT
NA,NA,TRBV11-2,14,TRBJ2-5,CASSFGSTQETQYF,TGTGCCAGCAGCTTCGGCAGCACCCAAGAGACCCAGTACTTC
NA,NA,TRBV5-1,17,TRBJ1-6,CASSLRTQGLANSPLHF,TGCGCCAGCAGCCTGAGAACACAGGGTCTTGCCAATTCACCCCTCCACTTT
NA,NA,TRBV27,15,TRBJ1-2,CASSPKPRGHYGYTF,TGTGCCAGCAGTCCAAAACCAAGGGGACACTATGGCTACACCTTC